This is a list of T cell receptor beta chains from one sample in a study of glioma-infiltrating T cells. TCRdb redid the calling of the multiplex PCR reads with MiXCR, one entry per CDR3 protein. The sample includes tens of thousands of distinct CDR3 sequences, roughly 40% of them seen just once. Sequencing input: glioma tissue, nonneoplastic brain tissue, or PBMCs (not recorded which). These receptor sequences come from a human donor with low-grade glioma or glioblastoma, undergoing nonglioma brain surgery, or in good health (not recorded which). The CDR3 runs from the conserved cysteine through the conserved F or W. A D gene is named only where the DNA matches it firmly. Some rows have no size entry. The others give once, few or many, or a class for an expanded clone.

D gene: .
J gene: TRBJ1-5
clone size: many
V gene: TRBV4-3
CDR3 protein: CASSQDPGPISNQPQHF
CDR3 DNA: TGCGCCAGCAGCCAAGATCCGGGGCCCATTAGCAATCAGCCCCAGCATTTT

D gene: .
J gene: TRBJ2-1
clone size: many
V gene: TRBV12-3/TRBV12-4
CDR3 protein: CASSLEGDNEQFF
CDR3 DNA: TGTGCCAGCAGTTTAGAGGGGGACAATGAGCAGTTCTTC

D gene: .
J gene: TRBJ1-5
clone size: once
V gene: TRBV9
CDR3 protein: CASGGNLSNQTQHF
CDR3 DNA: TGTGCCAGCGGAGGGAACCTTAGCAATCAGACCCAGCATTTT

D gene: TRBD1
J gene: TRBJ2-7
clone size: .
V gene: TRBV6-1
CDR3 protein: CASRAGQGAFEQYF
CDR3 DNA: TGTGCCAGCAGGGCAGGACAGGGGGCATTTGAGCAGTACTTC

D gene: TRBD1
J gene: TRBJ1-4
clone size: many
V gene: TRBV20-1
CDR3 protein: CSADTTGGLEKLFF
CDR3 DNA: TGCAGTGCTGACACGACAGGGGGACTTGAAAAACTGTTTTTT

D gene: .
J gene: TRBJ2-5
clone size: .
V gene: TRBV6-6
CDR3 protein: CASSYSKGSETQYF
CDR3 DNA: TGTGCCAGCAGTTACTCAAAGGGTTCGGAAACCCAGTACTTC

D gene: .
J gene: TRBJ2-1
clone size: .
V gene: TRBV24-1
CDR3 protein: CATIDSRLAQLF
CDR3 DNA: TGTGCCACCATTGATTCCCGTTTGGCACAGCTCTTC

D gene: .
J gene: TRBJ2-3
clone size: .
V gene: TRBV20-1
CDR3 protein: CSARDGARTDTLYF
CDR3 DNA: TGCAGTGCTAGAGATGGGGCCCGCACAGATACGCTGTATTTC

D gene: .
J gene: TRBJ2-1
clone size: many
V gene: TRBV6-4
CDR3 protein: CASSDSFKQGDNEQFF
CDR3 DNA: TGTGCCAGCAGTGACTCATTCAAGCAGGGCGACAATGAGCAGTTCTTC

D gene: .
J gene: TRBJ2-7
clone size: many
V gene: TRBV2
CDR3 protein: CASGGVNEQYF
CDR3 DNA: TGTGCCAGCGGAGGAGTTAACGAGCAGTACTTC

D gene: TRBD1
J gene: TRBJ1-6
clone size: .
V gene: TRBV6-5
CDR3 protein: CASSALTGTTSPLHF
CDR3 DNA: TGTGCCAGCAGTGCCCTGACAGGGACAACTTCACCCCTCCACTTT

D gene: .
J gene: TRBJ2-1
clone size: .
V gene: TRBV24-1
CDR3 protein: CATSDWDEDLGTQFF
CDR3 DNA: TGTGCCACCAGTGATTGGGACGAAGACCTAGGTACGCAGTTCTTC

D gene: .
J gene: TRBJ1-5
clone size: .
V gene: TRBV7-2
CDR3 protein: CASSLGRGSNQPKHF
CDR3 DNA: TGTGCCAGCAGCTTAGGTAGGGGAAGCAATCAGCCCAAGCATTTT

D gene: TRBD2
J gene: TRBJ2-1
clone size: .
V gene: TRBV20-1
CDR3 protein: CSAGLAGGPEEQFF
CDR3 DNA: TGCAGTGCTGGACTAGCGGGAGGGCCTGAAGAGCAGTTCTTC

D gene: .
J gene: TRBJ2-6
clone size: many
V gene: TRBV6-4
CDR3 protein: CASSAGSGANVLTF
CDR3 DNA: TGTGCCAGCAGTGCGGGTTCTGGGGCCAACGTCCTGACTTTC

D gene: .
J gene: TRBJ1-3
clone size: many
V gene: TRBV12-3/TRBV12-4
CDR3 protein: CASSLGGAGGGGTIYF
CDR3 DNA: TGTGCCAGCAGCCTCGGTGGGGCAGGAGGTGGGGGCACCATATATTTT

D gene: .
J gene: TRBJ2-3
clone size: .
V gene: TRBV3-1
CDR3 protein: CASSQMAGATGTQYF
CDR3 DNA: TGTGCCAGCAGCCAAATGGCGGGAGCGACAGGTACGCAGTATTTT

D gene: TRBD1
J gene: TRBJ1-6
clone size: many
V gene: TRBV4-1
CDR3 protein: CASSQTRDRGNNSPLHF
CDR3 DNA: TGCGCCAGCAGCCAAACCCGGGACAGGGGGAATAATTCACCCCTCCACTTT

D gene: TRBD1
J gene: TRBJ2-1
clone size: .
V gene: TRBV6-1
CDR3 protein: CASSPRQGTGEQFF
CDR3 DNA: TGTGCCAGCAGTCCACGACAGGGCACCGGGGAGCAGTTCTTC

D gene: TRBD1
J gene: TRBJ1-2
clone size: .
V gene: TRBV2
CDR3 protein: CASVTGFHGYTF
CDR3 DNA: TGTGCCAGCGTGACAGGGTTCCATGGCTACACCTTC

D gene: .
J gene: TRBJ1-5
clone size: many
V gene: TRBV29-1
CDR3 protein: CSVGSSNQPQHF
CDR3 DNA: TGCAGCGTTGGTTCTAGCAATCAGCCCCAGCATTTT

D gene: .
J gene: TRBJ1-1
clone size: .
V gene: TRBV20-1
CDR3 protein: CSARVLKGMNAKAFF
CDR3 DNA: TGCAGTGCTAGAGTTCTTAAGGGAATGAACGCTAAAGCTTTCTTT

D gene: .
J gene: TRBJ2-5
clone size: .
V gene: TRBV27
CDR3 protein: CATPPNGRRETQYF
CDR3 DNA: TGTGCGACCCCCCCCAACGGCCGGCGGGAGACCCAGTACTTC

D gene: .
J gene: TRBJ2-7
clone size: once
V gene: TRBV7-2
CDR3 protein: CASTSQGGGNSYEQYF
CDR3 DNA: TGTGCCAGCACCTCCCAGGGGGGGGGCAACTCCTACGAGCAGTACTTC